The 24 T cell receptor beta chains presented below share a single source sample, sequenced in a study of CD8+ T cells in alopecia areata. Sequencing relied on a cDNA template that was reverse transcribed from extracted RNA. Assay: immunoSEQ multiplex PCR; the TCRdb copy retains only in-frame clones and omits some. Found here are some 99,000 clones, around two fifths of them singletons; the top ten hold roughly 0.83%. Sequencing input: CD4+ T cells sorted from blood. The receptor set was obtained from a human donor with alopecia areata.

V is TRBV12-5 and J is TRBJ1-6; 9 bases are a match to TRBD1. J gave up 5 bases and V 4 bases, and 3 bases lay outside the gene matches. CDR3 size: 15 residues. Looked up from germline, CDR1 is LGHNT and CDR2 is FRNRAP. CDR3 sequence (DNA): TGTGCTAGTGGTTCCGGGACAGGGAATAATTCACCCCTCCACTTT. It is translated as CASGSGTGNNSPLHF.

The CDR3 sequence is CSGGTREQFF. The CDR3 nucleotides read TGCAGCGGGGGGACTAGAGAGCAGTTCTTC. The V gene is TRBV29-1, the J gene TRBJ2-1; 8 positions match TRBD2. CDR1 is SQVTM, CDR2 ANQGSEA, per germline. CDR3 length: 10 residues. The ends lost 7 bases at V and 10 bases at J; junction bases unmatched: 3.

The sample holds a few counts of this clone. V usage is TRBV4-1 and J usage is TRBJ1-4; D not resolved. V lost 5 bases to trimming and J lost 11 bases, with 24 bases between them. Germline V gene data show CDR1 as MGHRA and CDR2 as YSYEKL. The CDR3 covers 16 residues. The CDR3 DNA sequence: TGCGCCAGCAGCGCCCGGTCCGGGCCCCAAACCGGGAAACTGTTTTTT. Encoded protein: CASSARSGPQTGKLFF.

V is TRBV29-1 and J is TRBJ2-1; TRBD2 aligns across 7 bases. V dropped 3 bases and J dropped 3; count of bases not matched to a gene: 5. This CDR3 comprises 14 residues. Germline-derived CDR1 and CDR2 are SQVTM and ANQGSEA. CDR3 region: CSVEGGVNYNEQFF. The CDR3 region has the DNA TGCAGCGTTGAGGGAGGGGTTAACTACAATGAGCAGTTCTTC.

This clone was recorded a few times. The chain links TRBV29-1 to TRBJ2-5; possibly TRBD1 for D (5 bases). In germline, CDR1 is SQVTM, CDR2 ANQGSEA. The V end lost 4 bases, the J end lost 3 bases, and 9 bases lay between the germline ends. The CDR3 spans 12 residues. CDR3 DNA: TGCAGCGTTGGACAGACCGAAGAGACCCAGTACTTC. Translation: CSVGQTEETQYF.

This chain joins TRBV7-9 and TRBJ2-5; D gene unclear. The CDR3 spans 13 residues. CDR1 and CDR2 (germline): SEHNR, FQNEAQ (reference sequence). Trimming shortened V by 5 bases and J by 5 bases, and 12 bases separated the two germline ends. The CDR3 coding sequence is TGTGCCAGCAGCACCCCTCGGCGGGAGACCCAGTACTTC. Amino acids: CASSTPRRETQYF.

The rearrangement links TRBV30 to TRBJ2-1; the D gene is possibly TRBD2 (5 bases). CDR3 size: 14 residues. Germline CDR1 and CDR2: GTSNPN and SVGIG (reference sequence). V dropped 0 bases and J dropped 5 bases, with 11 bases sitting between them. The chain's CDR3 is CAWSVRAGDNEQFF. CDR3 nucleotides: TGTGCCTGGAGTGTAAGGGCGGGCGACAATGAGCAGTTCTTC.

This clone was counted between two and nine times. CDR3 protein: CASRIGAAGELFF. The CDR3 DNA sequence: TGTGCCAGCAGAATAGGGGCGGCCGGGGAGCTGTTTTTT. The chain combines TRBV2 with TRBJ2-2; TRBD1 is a possible D gene (5 bases). Trimming took 6 bases from V and 6 from J, leaving 11 bases between them. The germline V gene has CDR1 SNHLY and CDR2 FYNNEI. The CDR3 covers 13 residues.

The V gene is TRBV29-1, the J gene TRBJ2-7; tentatively, D is TRBD1 (6 bases). V dropped 6 bases and J dropped 6 bases, with 18 bases sitting between them. Per the germline V gene, CDR1 is SQVTM and CDR2 is ANQGSEA. The CDR3 runs 13 residues. The CDR3 loop is CSVEPTGSTEQYF. The CDR3 bases are TGCAGCGTAGAGCCTACAGGGTCTACCGAGCAGTACTTC.

The rearrangement joins TRBV7-2 to TRBJ2-1; D is ambiguous. The CDR3 loop spans 11 amino acids. V was trimmed by 5 bases and J by 7 bases, leaving 6 bases between them. Germline-derived CDR1 and CDR2 are SGHTA and FQGNSA. Here the CDR3 DNA reads TGTGCCAGCAGCCCCGAAAATGAGCAGTTCTTC. Its protein product is CASSPENEQFF.

Notes on this clone: Other DNA sequences in this sample translate to the same CDR3. The chain employs TRBV10-2 and TRBJ1-1, with a tentative D call TRBD1 (5 bases). Trimming stripped 6 bases from V and 2 bases from J, with 10 bases between. The germline gives CDR1 WSHSY, CDR2 SAAADI. CDR3 length equals 13 residues. The CDR3, as DNA: TGCGCCAGCAGAACAGGACCCAACACTGAAGCTTTCTTT. It specifies CASRTGPNTEAFF.

The rearrangement links TRBV30 to TRBJ1-5; 7 positions match TRBD1. This CDR3 is 13 amino acids long. V lost 5 bases, J lost 4 bases, and 5 bases stayed unmatched. Germline values: CDR1 GTSNPN, CDR2 SVGIG (reference sequence). The CDR3 DNA follows: TGTGCCTGGGCTCCGGGACAGAATCAGCCCCAGCATTTT. Its protein product is CAWAPGQNQPQHF.

This clone appeared a few times. This chain links TRBV2 with TRBJ2-6, with a weak D call TRBD2 (6 bases). Trimming left V 6 bases short and J 0 bases short, with 15 bases between. CDR1 is SNHLY and CDR2 is FYNNEI in the germline V gene. The CDR3 consists of 17 residues. The CDR3 region has the DNA TGTGCCAGCAGCACCCCCCGGGACTCCTCTGGGGCCAACGTCCTGACTTTC. Protein: CASSTPRDSSGANVLTF.

The chain is built from TRBV4-1 and TRBJ1-6, with a weak D call TRBD1 (6 bases). Trimming removed 4 bases from V and 9 bases from J, with 16 bases in between. Germline V gene lookup returns CDR1 MGHRA and CDR2 YSYEKL. The CDR3 covers 15 residues. This CDR3 is CASSLTGNGASPLHF. CDR3 sequence (DNA): TGCGCCAGCAGCCTTACAGGGAATGGGGCTTCACCCCTCCACTTT.

The chain uses TRBV28 and TRBJ1-1, with TRBD1 matching 8 bases. Germline-derived CDR1 and CDR2 are MDHEN and SYDVKM. The CDR3 loop spans 15 amino acids. The J segment lost 2 bases and the V segment lost 7 bases, leaving 9 bases of the junction unmatched. The CDR3 region is CASTHPQGANTEAFF. The CDR3 bases are TGTGCCAGCACCCACCCGCAGGGGGCCAACACTGAAGCTTTCTTT. Using reference TRBV28 and TRBJ1-1 for the parts outside the CDR3, the full variable domain is DVKVTQSSRYLVKRTGEKVFLECVQDMDHENMFWYRQDPGLGLRLIYFSYDVKMKEKGDIPEGYSVSREKKERFSLILESASTNQTSMYLCASTHPQGANTEAFFGQGTRLTVV.

The chain has TRBV30 and TRBJ1-1; unclear D gene. Germline V gene sequence: CDR1 GTSNPN, CDR2 SVGIG (reference sequence). Deletions cut 0 bases from V and 0 bases from J, with 2 bases between. The CDR3 length is 12 residues. In DNA form, the CDR3 reads TGTGCCTGGAGTGTTGTGAACACTGAAGCTTTCTTT. This translates into CAWSVVNTEAFF.

The chain couples TRBV29-1 to TRBJ1-1; D uncertain. Looked up from germline, CDR1 is SQVTM and CDR2 is ANQGSEA. V lost 6 bases to trimming and J lost 11 bases, with 19 bases between them. The CDR3 is 12 amino acids. As DNA, the CDR3 is TGCAGCGTCGTCGTCCGGGCCCCGCACGCTTTCTTT. It encodes CSVVVRAPHAFF.

There are a few counts of this clone. V is TRBV19 and J is TRBJ1-4; no firm D call. The germline gives CDR1 LNHDA, CDR2 SQIVND (reference sequence). This CDR3 has 15 amino acids. The V gene lost 5 bases and the J gene lost 7 bases, with 17 bases spanning the gap. CDR3 sequence: CASSPNERVSEKLFF. In DNA form, the CDR3 reads TGTGCCAGTAGTCCCAACGAGAGGGTCTCTGAAAAACTGTTTTTT.

This clone appeared a single time. This sequence joins TRBV18 and TRBJ2-5; perhaps TRBD1 as D (5 bases). The V and J ends lost 2 bases and 4 bases respectively, with 8 bases between them. The CDR3 consists of 13 residues. Per germline, CDR1 KGHSH and CDR2 LQKENI. CDR3 protein: CASSPLGVETQYF. In DNA, the CDR3 is TGTGCCAGCTCACCATTAGGGGTAGAGACCCAGTACTTC.

This chain connects TRBV28 to TRBJ2-5; tentative D call: TRBD2 (5 bases). The CDR3 loop spans 13 amino acids. The V end was cut by 5 bases, the J end by 5 bases, with 12 bases between. Per the germline V gene, CDR1 is MDHEN and CDR2 is SYDVKM. In nucleotides, the CDR3 is TGTGCCAGCAGTCTAGCTGGCCTGGAGACCCAGTACTTC. Residues: CASSLAGLETQYF.

This chain uses TRBV20-1 with TRBJ1-2; D gene uncertain. Germline V gene lookup returns CDR1 DFQATT and CDR2 SNEGSKA (reference sequence). This CDR3 has 11 amino acids. The V end was cut by 4 bases, the J end by 5 bases, with 8 bases between. Here the CDR3 reads CSANPEYGYTF. DNA of the CDR3: TGCAGTGCTAACCCTGAATATGGCTACACCTTC.

The chain is built from TRBV30 and TRBJ2-2, with D hard to call. V was clipped by 3 bases and J by 7 bases, with 9 bases between them. Germline CDR1 and CDR2: GTSNPN and SVGIG (reference sequence). The CDR3 has 12 amino acids. The CDR3 region is CAWRGRNGELFF. The CDR3 DNA reads as TGTGCCTGGAGGGGAAGAAACGGGGAGCTGTTTTTT.

V and J are TRBV30 and TRBJ2-3, with a weak D call TRBD1 (5 bases). The CDR3 consists of 15 residues. Per germline, CDR1 GTSNPN and CDR2 SVGIG (reference sequence). Trimming pared 0 bases from V and 0 bases from J, leaving 10 bases between. CDR3 amino acids: CAWSVYRRSTDTQYF. The CDR3 DNA is TGTGCCTGGAGTGTATACAGGCGGAGCACAGATACGCAGTATTTT.

The chain couples TRBV28 to TRBJ1-1; the D is unclear. The CDR3 runs 13 residues. The V end lost 5 bases, the J end lost 5 bases, and 12 bases lay between the germline ends. The germline CDR1 and CDR2 sequences are MDHEN and SYDVKM. Here the CDR3 DNA reads TGTGCCAGCAGTCCCATAGGGTGGACTGAAGCTTTCTTT. Amino acids: CASSPIGWTEAFF. The entire variable domain, with the rest obtained from reference TRBV28 and TRBJ1-1, is as follows: DVKVTQSSRYLVKRTGEKVFLECVQDMDHENMFWYRQDPGLGLRLIYFSYDVKMKEKGDIPEGYSVSREKKERFSLILESASTNQTSMYLCASSPIGWTEAFFGQGTRLTVV.